The T cell receptor (beta chain) described here comes from a study of T cells after yellow fever vaccination. Study at large: SMART-Seq v4 Ultra Low Input handled preparation of low-cell-number fractions.

As TCR cDNA was made by 5'RACE template switching, a universal primer site and UMIs were added. TCRdb reanalysed the 5' RACE reads using MiXCR and keeps one entry per CDR3 protein. The sample shows around 56,000 distinct CDR3 sequences, about 5% of them seen only once. Findings and caveats of the study: Post-booster repertoires contained most primary-vaccination clones again (roughly 97% CD4, 85% to 90% CD8).

This receptor was identified in a man between 18 and 29 years old who received the YFV17D yellow fever vaccine. The sequencing used PBMCs, either bulk or a sorted T-cell subset (CD4+, CD8+, memory, or dextramer-sorted; not recorded which), collected on the day of the yellow fever booster vaccination.

The DNA for the CDR3 is TGTGCCAGCAGCCCATCAGGACAGTTAAGCTCCTACGAGCAGTACTTC. It codes for CASSPSGQLSSYEQYF. The rearrangement uses TRBV7-6 and TRBJ2-7; D possibly corresponds to TRBD1 (6 bases). Germline lookup yields CDR1 SGHVS and CDR2 FNYEAQ. The CDR3 runs 16 residues. V lost 5 bases and J lost 0, with 17 bases in between.